These 9 T cell receptor beta chains were sequenced from one sample in a study of shared T cell receptors in the human thymus. Using immunoSEQ multiplex PCR, the repertoire was profiled, and TCRdb retains in-frame clones only, with some absent. The repertoire includes over 450,000 clones, 75% to 80% of them detected once, and about 0.013% sits in the top ten. These records were also assigned to another study, of human thymus T cells.

Sequencing input: thymocytes. Source of these receptors: a boy younger than two with a congenital heart defect.

The chain has TRBV27 and TRBJ1-2; D might be TRBD1 (5 bases). The V and J ends lost 6 bases and 6 bases respectively, with 17 bases between them. This CDR3 contains 14 residues. CDR1 and CDR2 from the germline V gene are MNHEY and SMNVEV (reference sequence). The CDR3 reads CASRSSWRGDGYTF. Written as DNA, the CDR3 is TGTGCCAGCAGGTCTAGCTGGAGGGGAGATGGCTACACCTTC.

The chain uses TRBV2 and TRBJ2-1; the D gene is possibly TRBD1 (6 bases). The CDR3 extends over 14 amino acids. Trimming cost V 6 bases and J 6 bases, with 15 bases left between them. Germline CDR1 is SNHLY and CDR2 is FYNNEI. Written as DNA, the CDR3 is TGTGCCAGCAGGCCCCAGGGGCTGGGCAATGAGCAGTTCTTC. Its protein product is CASRPQGLGNEQFF.

The chain couples TRBV5-1 to TRBJ1-3; maybe TRBD1 (5 bases). The CDR3 runs to 16 residues. Germline V gene lookup returns CDR1 SGHRS and CDR2 YFSETQ. Trimming shortened V by 1 base and J by 4 bases, and 15 bases separated the two germline ends. The CDR3 nucleotides read TGCGCCAGCAGCTTGAGTGTCAGGGAAGCCGGAAACACCATATATTTT. Its translation is CASSLSVREAGNTIYF.

The chain has TRBV27 and TRBJ2-5, with D perhaps TRBD1 (5 bases). Germline CDR1 and CDR2: MNHEY and SMNVEV (reference sequence). Trimming shortened V by 4 bases and J by 0 bases, and 9 bases separated the two germline ends. The CDR3 is 14 residues long. CDR3 residues: CASSSKTDQETQYF. CDR3 sequence (DNA): TGTGCCAGCAGTTCCAAGACAGACCAAGAGACCCAGTACTTC.

V and J are TRBV7-9 and TRBJ2-2; TRBD1 aligns across 7 bases. The V and J ends lost 7 bases and 7 bases, in that order; junction bases with no gene match: 6. Germline CDR1 is SEHNR and CDR2 is FQNEAQ (reference sequence). The CDR3 covers 13 residues. DNA for the CDR3: TGTGCCAGCATCGTGACAGGGTACGGGGAGCTGTTTTTT. Translated, it gives CASIVTGYGELFF.

This clone was found a few times. CDR3 protein: CASSLQAGEAFF. CDR3 DNA: TGTGCCAGCAGCTTACAGGCAGGTGAAGCTTTCTTT. The chain combines TRBV7-9 with TRBJ1-1; D is undetermined. V was trimmed by 2 bases and J by 7 bases, leaving 8 bases between them. Looked up from germline, CDR1 is SEHNR and CDR2 is FQNEAQ (reference sequence). This CDR3 is built from 12 residues.

This chain joins TRBV6-5 and TRBJ1-1, with a tentative D call TRBD1 (5 bases). This CDR3 is 15 amino acids long. The V gene lost 7 bases and the J gene lost 1 base, with 16 bases spanning the gap. In germline, CDR1 is MNHEY, CDR2 SVGAGI. CDR3 bases: TGTGCCAGCACCGTCAGCGGGGCAGGGAACACTGAAGCTTTCTTT. Amino acid sequence: CASTVSGAGNTEAFF.

V usage is TRBV13 and J usage is TRBJ2-1; D unresolved. The CDR3 covers 14 residues. CDR1 is PRHDT and CDR2 is FYEKMQ in the germline V gene (reference sequence). Trimming took off 5 bases at V and 8 bases at J, with 16 bases between the two ends. The CDR3 DNA is TGTGCCAGCAGCCCTCGCCCGTCCGGGTATGAGCAGTTCTTC. This gives the protein CASSPRPSGYEQFF.

The V gene is TRBV28, the J gene TRBJ2-4, with 7 bases lining up with TRBD2. CDR1 is MDHEN and CDR2 is SYDVKM in the germline V gene. V was pared by 6 bases and J by 2 bases, with 16 bases of the junction left unmatched. The CDR3 extends over 18 amino acids. CDR3 DNA: TGTGCCAGCAGCCTGGGAATGTGGGAGGGCCTTACCAAAAACATTCAGTACTTC. This encodes CASSLGMWEGLTKNIQYF.